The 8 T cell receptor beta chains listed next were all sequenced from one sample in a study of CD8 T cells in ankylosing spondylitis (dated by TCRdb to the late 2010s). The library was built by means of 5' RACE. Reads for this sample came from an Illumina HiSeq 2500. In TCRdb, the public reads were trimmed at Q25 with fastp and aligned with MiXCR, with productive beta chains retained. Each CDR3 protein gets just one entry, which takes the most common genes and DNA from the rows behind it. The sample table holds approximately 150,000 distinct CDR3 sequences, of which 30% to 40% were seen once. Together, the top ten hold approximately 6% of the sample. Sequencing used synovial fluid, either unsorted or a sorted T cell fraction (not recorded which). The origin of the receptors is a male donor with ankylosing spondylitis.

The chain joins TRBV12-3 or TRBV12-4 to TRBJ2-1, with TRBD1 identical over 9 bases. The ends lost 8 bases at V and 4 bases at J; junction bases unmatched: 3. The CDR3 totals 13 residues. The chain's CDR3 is CASQGQGYNEQFF. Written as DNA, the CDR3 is TGTGCCAGCCAGGGACAGGGATACAATGAGCAGTTCTTC.

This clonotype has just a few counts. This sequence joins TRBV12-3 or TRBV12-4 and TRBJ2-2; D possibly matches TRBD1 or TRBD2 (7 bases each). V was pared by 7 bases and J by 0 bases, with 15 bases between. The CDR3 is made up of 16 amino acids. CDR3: CASKARGGPNTGELFF. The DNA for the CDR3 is TGTGCCAGCAAGGCCAGGGGGGGCCCGAACACCGGGGAGCTGTTTTTT.

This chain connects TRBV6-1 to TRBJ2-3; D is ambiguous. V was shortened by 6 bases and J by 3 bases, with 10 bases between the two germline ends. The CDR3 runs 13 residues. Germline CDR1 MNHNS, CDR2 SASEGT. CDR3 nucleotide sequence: TGTGCCAGCAGGGGCGAAATGACAGATACGCAGTATTTT. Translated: CASRGEMTDTQYF.

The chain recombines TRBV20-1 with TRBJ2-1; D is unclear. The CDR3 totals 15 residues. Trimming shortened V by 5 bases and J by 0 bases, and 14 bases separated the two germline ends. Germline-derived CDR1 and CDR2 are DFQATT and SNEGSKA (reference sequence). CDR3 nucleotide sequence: TGCAGTGCTCCCCGGACGGAGAGCTCCTACAATGAGCAGTTCTTC. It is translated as CSAPRTESSYNEQFF.

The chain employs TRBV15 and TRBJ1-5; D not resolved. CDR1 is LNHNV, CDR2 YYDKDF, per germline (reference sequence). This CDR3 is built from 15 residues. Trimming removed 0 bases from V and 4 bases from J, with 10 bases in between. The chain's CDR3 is CATSRDGQENQPQHF. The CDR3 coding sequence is TGTGCCACCAGCAGAGATGGGCAGGAGAATCAGCCCCAGCATTTT. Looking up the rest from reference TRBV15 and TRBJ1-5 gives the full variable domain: DAMVIQNPRYQVTQFGKPVTLSCSQTLNHNVMYWYQQKSSQAPKLLFHYYDKDFNNEADTPDNFQSRRPNTSFCFLDIRSPGLGDTAMYLCATSRDGQENQPQHFGDGTRLSIL.

The CDR3 nucleotides are TGCAGTGCCCTGGGGACGGGCTCCACCGGGGAGCTGTTTTTT. Protein sequence: CSALGTGSTGELFF. The rearrangement uses TRBV20-1 and TRBJ2-2; perhaps D is TRBD1 or TRBD2 (5 bases each). The CDR3 length is 14 residues. V lost 6 bases, J lost 4 bases, and 15 bases lay in between. Germline V gives CDR1 DFQATT, CDR2 SNEGSKA (reference sequence).

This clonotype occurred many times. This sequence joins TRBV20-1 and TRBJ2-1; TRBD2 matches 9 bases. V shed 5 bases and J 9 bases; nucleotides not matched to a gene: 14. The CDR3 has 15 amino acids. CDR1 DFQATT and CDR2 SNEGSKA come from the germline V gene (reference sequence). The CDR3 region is CSAFRAGGTTGEQFF. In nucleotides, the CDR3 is TGCAGTGCTTTCCGAGCGGGGGGAACAACCGGTGAGCAGTTCTTC.

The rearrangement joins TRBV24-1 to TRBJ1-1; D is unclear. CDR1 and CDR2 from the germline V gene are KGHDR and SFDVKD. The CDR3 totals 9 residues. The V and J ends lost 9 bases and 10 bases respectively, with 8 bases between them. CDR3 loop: CATPGPAFF. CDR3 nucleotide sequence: TGTGCCACCCCCGGGCCAGCTTTCTTT.